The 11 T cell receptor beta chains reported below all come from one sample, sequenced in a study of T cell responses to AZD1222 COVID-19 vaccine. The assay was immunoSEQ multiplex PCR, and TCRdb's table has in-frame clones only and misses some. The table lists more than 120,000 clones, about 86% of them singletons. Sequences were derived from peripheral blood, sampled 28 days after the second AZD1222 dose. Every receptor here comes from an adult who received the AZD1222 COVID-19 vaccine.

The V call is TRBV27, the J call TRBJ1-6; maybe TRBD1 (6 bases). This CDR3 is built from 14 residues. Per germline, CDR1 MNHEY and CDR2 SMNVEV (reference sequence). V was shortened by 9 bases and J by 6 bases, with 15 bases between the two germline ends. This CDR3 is CASGLSGVNSPLHF. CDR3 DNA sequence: TGTGCCAGTGGACTTTCAGGGGTTAATTCACCCCTCCACTTT.

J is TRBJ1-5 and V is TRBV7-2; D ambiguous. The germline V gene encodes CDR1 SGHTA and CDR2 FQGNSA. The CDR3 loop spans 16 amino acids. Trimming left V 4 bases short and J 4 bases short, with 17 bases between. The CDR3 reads CASSSLPRQGNQPQHF. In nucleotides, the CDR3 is TGTGCCAGCAGCTCCCTCCCGAGACAAGGGAATCAGCCCCAGCATTTT. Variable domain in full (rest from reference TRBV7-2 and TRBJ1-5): GAGVSQSPSNKVTEKGKDVELRCDPISGHTALYWYRQSLGQGLEFLIYFQGNSAPDKSGLPSDRFSAERTGGSVSTLTIQRTQQEDSAVYLCASSSLPRQGNQPQHFGDGTRLSIL.

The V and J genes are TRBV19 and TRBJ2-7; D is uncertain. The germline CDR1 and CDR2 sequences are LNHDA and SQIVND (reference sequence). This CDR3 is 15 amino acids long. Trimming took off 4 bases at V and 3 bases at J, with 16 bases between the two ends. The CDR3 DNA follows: TGTGCCAGTAGTACCGCTAGTCCCTCCTACTACGAGCAGTACTTC. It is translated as CASSTASPSYYEQYF. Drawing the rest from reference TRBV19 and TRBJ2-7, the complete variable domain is DGGITQSPKYLFRKEGQNVTLSCEQNLNHDAMYWYRQDPGQGLRLIYYSQIVNDFQKGDIAEGYSVSREKKESFPLTVTSAQKNPTAFYLCASSTASPSYYEQYFGPGTRLTVT.

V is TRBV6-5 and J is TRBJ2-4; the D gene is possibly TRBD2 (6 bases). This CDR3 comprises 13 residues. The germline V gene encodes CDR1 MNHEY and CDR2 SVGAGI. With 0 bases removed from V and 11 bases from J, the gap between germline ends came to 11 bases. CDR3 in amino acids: CASSYSSGGFQYF. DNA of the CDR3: TGTGCCAGCAGTTACTCTAGCGGAGGGTTTCAGTACTTC.

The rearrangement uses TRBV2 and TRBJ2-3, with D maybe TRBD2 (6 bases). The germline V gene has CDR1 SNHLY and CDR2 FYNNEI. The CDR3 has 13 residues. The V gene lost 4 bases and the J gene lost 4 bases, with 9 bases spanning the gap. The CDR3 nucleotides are TGTGCCAGCAGTGGTAGGGAGGCAGATACGCAGTATTTT. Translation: CASSGREADTQYF.

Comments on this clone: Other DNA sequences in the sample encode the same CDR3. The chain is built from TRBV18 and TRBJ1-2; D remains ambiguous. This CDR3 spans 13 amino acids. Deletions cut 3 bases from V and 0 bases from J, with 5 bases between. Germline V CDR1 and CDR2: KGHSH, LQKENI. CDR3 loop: CASSPETNYGYTF. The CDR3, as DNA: TGTGCCAGCTCACCGGAAACTAACTATGGCTACACCTTC.

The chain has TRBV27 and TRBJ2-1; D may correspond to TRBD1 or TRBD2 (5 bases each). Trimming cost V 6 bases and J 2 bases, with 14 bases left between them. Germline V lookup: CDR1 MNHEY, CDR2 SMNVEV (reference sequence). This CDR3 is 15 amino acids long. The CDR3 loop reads CASSSWGPTYNEQFF. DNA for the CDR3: TGTGCCAGCAGCTCATGGGGACCAACCTACAATGAGCAGTTCTTC.

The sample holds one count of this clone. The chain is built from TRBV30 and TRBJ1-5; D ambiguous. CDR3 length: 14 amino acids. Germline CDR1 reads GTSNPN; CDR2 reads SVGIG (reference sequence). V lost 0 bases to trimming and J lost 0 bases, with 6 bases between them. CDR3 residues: CAWSVEASNQPQHF. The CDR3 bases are TGTGCCTGGAGTGTTGAGGCTAGCAATCAGCCCCAGCATTTT. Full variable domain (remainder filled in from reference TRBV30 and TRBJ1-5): SQTIHQWPATLVQPVGSPLSLECTVEGTSNPNLYWYRQAAGRGLQLLFYSVGIGQISSEVPQNLSASRPQDRQFILSSKKLLLSDSGFYLCAWSVEASNQPQHFGDGTRLSIL.

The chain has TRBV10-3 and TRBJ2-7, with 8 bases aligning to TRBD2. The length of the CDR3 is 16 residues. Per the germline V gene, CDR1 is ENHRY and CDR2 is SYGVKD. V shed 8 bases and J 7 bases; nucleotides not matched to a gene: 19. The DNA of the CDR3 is TGTGCCATCCGGCCGGGGGGGGGACCCGACGGAGGGGAGCAGTACTTC. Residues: CAIRPGGGPDGGEQYF.

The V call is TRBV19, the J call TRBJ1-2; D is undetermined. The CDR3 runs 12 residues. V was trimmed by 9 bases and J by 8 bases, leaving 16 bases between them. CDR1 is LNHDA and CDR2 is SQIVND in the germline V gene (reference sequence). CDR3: CARKVGIEGYTF. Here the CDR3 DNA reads TGTGCCAGAAAGGTAGGGATTGAGGGCTACACCTTC.

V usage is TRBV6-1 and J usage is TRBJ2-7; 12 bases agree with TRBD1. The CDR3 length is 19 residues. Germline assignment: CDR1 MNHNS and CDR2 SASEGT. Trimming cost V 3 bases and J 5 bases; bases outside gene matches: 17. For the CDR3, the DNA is TGTGCCAGCAGTGAGTTGCCGGGACAGGGGGCGAGAGGTGCCCACGAGCAGTACTTC. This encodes CASSELPGQGARGAHEQYF.